The 15 T cell receptor beta chains given below trace back to one sample, sequenced in a study of cytomegalovirus exposure and HLA in healthy donors. A multiplex PCR was run with 60 Vbeta primers and 13 Jbeta primers. Using immunoSEQ multiplex PCR, the repertoire was profiled, and TCRdb retains in-frame clones only, with some absent. The data show about 160,000 clones, roughly four fifths seen once. The sample was PBMCs. The receptors derive from a male donor in good health and CMV-seropositive.

The CDR3 DNA is TGTGCCAGCAGTGAGAGAACAGGGCAATTTGACACTGAAGCTTTCTTT. Its protein product is CASSERTGQFDTEAFF. The chain joins TRBV2 to TRBJ1-1, with a weak D call TRBD1 (6 bases). The germline V gene encodes CDR1 SNHLY and CDR2 FYNNEI. Trimming took 3 bases from V and 3 from J, leaving 17 bases between them. This CDR3 contains 16 residues.

The V and J genes are TRBV27 and TRBJ2-5, with TRBD1 matching over 9 bases. The DNA end favors TRBJ2-7, so the J call may be wrong. Germline-derived CDR1 and CDR2 are MNHEY and SMNVEV (reference sequence). CDR3 length: 15 amino acids. CDR3 coding DNA: TGTGCCAGCAGGGGGTGGGGACAGGGATATGCCGAGCAGTACTTC. Its translation is CASRGWGQGYAEQYF.

This clone has just a few counts. The chain carries TRBV11-3 and TRBJ2-2, with TRBD2 matching 12 bases. CDR1 SGHNT and CDR2 YENEEA come from the germline V gene. J was trimmed by 2 bases and V by 5 bases; bases with no gene match: 6. The CDR3 runs 17 residues. The CDR3 DNA reads TGTGCCAGCAGCCTGACTAGCGGGAGTCTTAACACCGGGGAGCTGTTTTTT. Its translation is CASSLTSGSLNTGELFF.

This chain links TRBV10-3 with TRBJ2-5, with 7 bases that match TRBD1. The J segment lost 5 bases and the V segment lost 4 bases, leaving 7 bases of the junction unmatched. The CDR3 is 14 amino acids. Per the germline V gene, CDR1 is ENHRY and CDR2 is SYGVKD. The CDR3 nucleotides read TGTGCCATCAGTGGACAGGGTCTAGGGGAGACCCAGTACTTC. Its translation is CAISGQGLGETQYF.

The rearrangement uses TRBV7-9 and TRBJ1-4; D call uncertain. The CDR3 loop spans 15 amino acids. Trimming pared 1 base from V and 10 bases from J, leaving 16 bases between. The germline V gene encodes CDR1 SEHNR and CDR2 FQNEAQ (reference sequence). CDR3 loop: CASSLGGLPFGKLFF. DNA for the CDR3: TGTGCCAGCAGCTTAGGCGGCCTCCCCTTCGGAAAACTGTTTTTT.

This clone was observed a single time. CDR3 sequence: CASSRRTGQGGYGYTF. The CDR3, as DNA: TGTGCCAGCAGCCGAAGGACGGGACAGGGCGGCTATGGCTACACCTTC. This chain uses TRBV7-2 with TRBJ1-2, with 9 bases that match TRBD1. V was pared by 5 bases and J by 4 bases, with 11 bases of the junction left unmatched. The CDR3 contains 16 residues. CDR1 and CDR2 (germline): SGHTA, FQGNSA.

J is TRBJ2-7 and V is TRBV10-1; no definite D call. Germline CDR1 reads WNHNN; CDR2 reads SYGVQD (reference sequence). The CDR3 loop spans 13 amino acids. Trimming stripped 2 bases from V and 5 bases from J, with 10 bases between. The CDR3, as DNA: TGCGCCAGCAGTGAGAGCCTAGTCCACGAGCAGTACTTC. This gives the protein CASSESLVHEQYF.

The chain couples TRBV4-3 to TRBJ2-4; maybe TRBD1 (6 bases). Germline V gene sequence: CDR1 LGHNA, CDR2 YSLEER. The V end lost 0 bases, the J end lost 8 bases, and 11 bases lay between the germline ends. CDR3 size: 14 residues. The chain's CDR3 is CASSQEQGKDIQYF. CDR3 nucleotide sequence: TGCGCCAGCAGCCAAGAACAGGGAAAGGACATTCAGTACTTC.

The chain has TRBV28 and TRBJ2-6; D gene uncertain. CDR1 and CDR2 from the germline V gene are MDHEN and SYDVKM. V shed 3 bases and J shed 0 bases, with 9 bases lying between them. This CDR3 is built from 16 residues. The CDR3 DNA reads TGTGCCAGCAGTTTCACCGAGGTCTCTGGGGCCAACGTCCTGACTTTC. Protein: CASSFTEVSGANVLTF.

The V gene is TRBV4-1, the J gene TRBJ1-1; no clear D gene. V was clipped by 3 bases and J by 0 bases, with 8 bases between them. Germline V CDR1 and CDR2: MGHRA, YSYEKL. The CDR3 runs 14 residues. The CDR3 DNA follows: TGCGCCAGCAGCCACATACAGCTGAACACTGAAGCTTTCTTT. Its protein is CASSHIQLNTEAFF.

The chain employs TRBV6-6 and TRBJ2-3, with 8 bases aligning to TRBD1. Germline V gives CDR1 MNHNY, CDR2 SVGAGI (reference sequence). V was pared by 6 bases and J by 1 base, with 6 bases of the junction left unmatched. The CDR3 covers 15 residues. The CDR3 DNA is TGTGCCAGCAGACTTGGACAGGGCGGCACAGATACGCAGTATTTT. Residues: CASRLGQGGTDTQYF.

This chain links TRBV19 with TRBJ2-2, with a possible D match to TRBD1 (5 bases). V dropped 5 bases and J dropped 4 bases, with 17 bases sitting between them. Per germline, CDR1 LNHDA and CDR2 SQIVND (reference sequence). CDR3 length: 16 amino acids. The CDR3 DNA reads as TGTGCCAGTAGTTCGATAGCTCAAAGGGGCACCGGGGAGCTGTTTTTT. Protein sequence: CASSSIAQRGTGELFF. The full variable domain, its missing parts supplied by reference TRBV19 and TRBJ2-2, is DGGITQSPKYLFRKEGQNVTLSCEQNLNHDAMYWYRQDPGQGLRLIYYSQIVNDFQKGDIAEGYSVSREKKESFPLTVTSAQKNPTAFYLCASSSIAQRGTGELFFGEGSRLTVL.

The V gene is TRBV6-5, the J gene TRBJ2-5, with 11 bases fitting TRBD2. The CDR3 runs to 14 residues. CDR1 and CDR2 from the germline V gene are MNHEY and SVGAGI. V gave up 6 bases and J gave up 5 bases; unmatched junction bases: 5. CDR3 sequence: CASRPGLAAETQYF. Written as DNA, the CDR3 is TGTGCCAGCAGACCGGGACTAGCGGCGGAGACCCAGTACTTC.

This chain links TRBV4-3 with TRBJ2-7; 10 bases are a match to TRBD1. J gave up 7 bases and V 3 bases, and 6 bases lay outside the gene matches. Germline assignment: CDR1 LGHNA and CDR2 YSLEER. The CDR3 runs to 14 residues. The CDR3 nucleotides read TGCGCCAGCAGCCATCGACAGGGGGCGTGGGAGCAGTACTTC. Its translation: CASSHRQGAWEQYF.

The chain recombines TRBV7-2 with TRBJ1-2, with 7 nucleotides matching TRBD1. Trimming at V came to 5 bases and at J to 4 bases, leaving 13 bases not matched to a gene. Germline assignment: CDR1 SGHTA and CDR2 FQGNSA. The length of the CDR3 is 16 residues. CDR3 protein: CASSPGTASSRYGYTF. DNA for the CDR3: TGTGCCAGCAGCCCTGGGACAGCCTCTAGTCGCTATGGCTACACCTTC.